This T cell receptor (beta chain) derives from a study of T cells in tumors after PD-1 blockade (dated by TCRdb to the late 2010s). Regarding the study in general: Patients with prior checkpoint blockade, systemic immunosuppressant use, or recent radiotherapy or other anti-cancer therapy within 4 weeks were excluded. Pembrolizumab 200 mg every 3 weeks or cemiplimab 350 mg every 2 weeks was administered to patients. While on anti-PD-1 treatment, some of the patients also continued taking daily vismodegib 150 mg. On average, peripheral blood samples yielded 35,000 to 45,000 unique clonotypes and some 110,000 TCR templates (range 24,679-257,772). Paired single-cell RNA and TCR sequencing was done in the study on site-matched tumors from patients with BCC or SCC, both before and after anti-PD-1 therapy. Bulk TCR sequencing was performed on about 9 peripheral blood samples from a handful of patients to compare blood and tumor clonotypes. RECIST version 1.1 was the standard used to evaluate clinical response.

The time point label on this specimen signifies: before anti-PD-1 therapy. For bulk TCRbeta sequencing, genomic DNA was extracted from tumor biopsies or peripheral blood, and input amounts ranged from roughly 600 ng to 6,004 ng. Every patient was a poor candidate for surgical resection and had histologically proven advanced or metastatic basal or squamous cell carcinoma. The basal cell carcinoma cohort comprised 10 or so patients, of whom several had bulk tumor TCR sequencing. Summary of the overall study and its limitations: Where the novel T cell clones came from was not determined, and possible sources could include lymphoid organs or rare unexpanded clones inside the tumor or in the tumor periphery. About 37% of tumor TCR clonotypes were detected in blood, and some novel exhausted tumor clones were observed in pre-treatment blood, which was taken as suggesting peripheral recruitment.

The germline V gene encodes CDR1 LGHDT and CDR2 YNNKEL (reference sequence). From the cysteine up to the phenylalanine, the CDR3 has a length of 17 residues. Only the CDR3 portion is preserved as DNA: 51 bases, with reading frame beginning at the first base. Ends trimmed: V by 4 bases, J by 0 bases; bases unmatched to a gene: 9. The immunoSEQ platform was used for deep TCRbeta sequencing. In the authors' own workflow: For further analysis, only productive rearrangements were exported from the immunoSEQ Analyzer. Bulk TCRbeta clonotypes were assigned T cell phenotypes by matching to single-cell RNA+TCR-seq clones sharing the same TCRbeta sequence. Clone enrichment in tumor was computed as tumor frequency divided by PBMC frequency from bulk TCR sequencing. GLIPH was used to sort TCRs into specificity groups, which are clusters of distinct TCRs that likely recognize common antigens through shared CDR3 motifs. The table comes from immuneACCESS by way of TCRdb, which keeps in-frame sequences with V and J called. Part of the clones is missing from these tables; in studies checked, under half for an unresolved V gene and the rest for unknown reasons. V, J and clone size are taken as reported in that table, and D and trimming were inferred from the DNA itself. The sample yields 45,000 to 60,000 clones; 79% were counted once. The top ten clones comprise 15% to 20% of the sample.

Points on this clone: Its antigen is currently not known. Base qualities were left out, and no much larger clone turns up one base away.

The specimen was PBMCs, collected before anti-PD-1 treatment. The chain is encoded by TRBV3-1 (or the pseudogene TRBV3-2) joined to TRBJ2-1, and 7 bases in between align with TRBD2. The origin of this receptor is a human donor with basal cell carcinoma. Read as DNA, the sequence is TGTGCCAGCAGCCTGAGTTCACTAGCGCTCTCCTACAATGAGCAGTTCTTC. Its coded protein is CASSLSSLALSYNEQFF.